The following is a T cell receptor (beta chain) sequence with its context. Its antigen is unknown. Base-call qualities are not available, and no considerably larger clone is one nucleotide away. For this chain, trimming is 5 bases at the V end and 10 bases at the J end, and the number of junction bases without a gene match is 12. The germline V gene (reference sequence) gives CDR1 as SEHNR and CDR2 as FQNEAQ. The CDR3 holds 16 amino acids from the cysteine to the phenylalanine. The sequence is cut down to CDR3 DNA, 48 bases in frame from base 1. This sample stems from a study of cytomegalovirus exposure and HLA in healthy donors listed by TCRdb under 2017. Looking at the study overall: An earlier analysis of about 560 of the donors reported 250 to 300 Gb of sequence data and 90 million to 120 million unique TCR beta sequences obtained from about 179 million T cells. Roughly 290 gigabases of sequencing data and 70 million to 95 million unique TCR sequences made up an early release that covered approximately 620 HLA-typed donors. Donor age, sex, ethnicity and CMV serostatus were compiled together with the repertoire data. The study combined high-throughput TCR immunosequencing, statistical association of individual TCRs with disease status, and machine learning to predict cytomegalovirus infection status. Using immunosequencing, the study profiled T cell repertoires from 550 to 750 subjects and related those repertoires to cytomegalovirus serostatus. Of the roughly 400 genotyped donors, approximately 81% were placed in the genetic ancestry cluster associated with self-reported Caucasian donors. On average, around 230,000 unique TCR beta nucleotide sequences were sequenced per donor among 398 genotyped donors of the cohort, with roughly 18% of those sequences being non-productive. Typing coverage varied by locus: roughly 620-640 donors for A, B, C, DRB1 and DQB1; some 520 for DQA1; about 600 for DPA1; around 450 for DPB1. The later analysis used no new phenotypic data to find candidate immune exposures, relying instead on TCR beta sequences and their occurrence across donors. HLA typing covered class I and class II loci at four-digit resolution. The aim of the study was to test whether cataloging public T cell receptors could identify signatures of past pathogen exposure. All discovery cohort repertoires had been generated using a single sequencing platform. A later analysis re-examined previously published TCR beta repertoires from 500 to 700 donors and added high-resolution HLA genotyping to investigate patterns of TCR occurrence. An earlier analysis of roughly 580 of the donors used high-throughput TCR beta sequencing to judge whether each TCR beta V gene segment behaved as functional or pseudogenic. Five DR-DQ haplotypes were treated as single units for association and clustering because of strong linkage in the cohort. In addition to the first cohort of 666 subjects, a separate validation cohort of around 110 different subjects was used. A later genetic analysis used genome-wide SNP genotypes for about 65% of the roughly 700 donors, treating that subset as a discovery cohort.

Study-wide findings and limitations: Across donors, most TCR sequences were observed very rarely, whereas some public TCRs were present in many individuals. An earlier analysis of 587 of the donors showed that most TCR beta V segments appeared in productive rearrangements either about 87% or about 30% of the time, which broadly matched IMGT annotations. An association between a missense DCLRE1C variant and V-gene and J-gene trimming of TCR beta chains was found in a later genetic analysis and replicated in an independent cohort. A later genetic analysis reported fewer N-insertions in productive TCRs among donors in an Asian-associated ancestry cluster than the roughly 700-donor mean. When HLA alleles, especially DR and DQ, strongly co-occurred, TCR associations were difficult to assign to individual alleles. Because HLA typing was unavailable for some donors at each locus, only the typed subset was used in association tests. A further reported finding was that TCR beta sequences accurately predicted the HLA-A and HLA-B alleles for most subjects in the first cohort. The only immune exposure information available for the cohort was CMV serostatus. In a later analysis, most CMV-associated TCR beta chains were found to appear HLA-restricted, with HLA associations seemingly driven largely by CMV exposure. A later analysis found that TCR association rates varied across HLA loci, with DRB1 alleles showing the most associated TCRs and HLA-C alleles the fewest. In a later analysis, HLA-associated TCR beta chains showed more clonal expansion and lower generation probabilities than non-associated chains that were equally common. Sequencing depth was assumed to be roughly uniform across donors in the presence/absence analyses, though that assumption may not hold. In a later analysis, several top co-occurrence clusters were reported to appear linked to parvovirus B19, influenza, CMV and Epstein-Barr virus. Cytomegalovirus status was reported to be diagnosed by the classifier with high specificity and sensitivity in both the original and validation cohorts. In vitro tests confirmed that three of the cytomegalovirus-associated TCR beta chains recognize cytomegalovirus antigens. The 87-base-pair reads could not distinguish some IMGT-functional V segments, including TRBV6-2 and TRBV6-3, so those segments were excluded. The sequencing pipeline was judged likely to have produced a cluster of highly shared sequence variants as a technical artifact. About 15 rarely observed V segments, including chromosome 9 orphons, were excluded from the earlier analysis of some 590 of the donors because counts were too low. A total of 164 TCR beta chains were listed by the study as associated with cytomegalovirus. At a false discovery rate of 0.05, a later analysis linked under 20,000 TCR beta sequences to specific HLA alleles. This cohort had only TCR beta chains sequenced, and the lack of alpha or paired-chain data limited which features could be detected. It was suggested by the authors that the approach could potentially be generalized to other disease states and immunological phenotypes. Linkage disequilibrium might explain the correlated functional status among segregating V segments, but an unknown experimental factor could not be ruled out.

Library creation used the immunoSEQ multiplex PCR assay. The multiplex PCR relied on a mix of 60 forward primers for TCR Vbeta segments and 13 reverse primers for TCR Jbeta segments. The CDR3 region of rearranged TCR beta genes was amplified from genomic DNA with a multiplex PCR assay. On the Illumina HiSeq System, the amplified TCR beta libraries were sequenced as 87-base-pair reads. As for how the authors treated the data: Across the 640 or so repertoires, a later analysis counted 75 million to 90 million unique TCR beta chains, roughly 11 million of which were shared by at least two donors. Raw reads were error-corrected and collapsed into unique sequences with a nearest-neighbor algorithm that merged closely related sequences to remove PCR and sequencing errors. Alignment of CDR3 sequences to IMGT reference sequences was used to assign V, D and J gene segments. Each retained sequence needed at least a six-nucleotide match to both a V gene segment and a J gene segment. A rearrangement was called productive if the CDR3 had no stop codons and remained in frame with V and J, and every other rearrangement was called non-productive. CDR3 was defined by IMGT convention, running from the second conserved V-encoded cysteine to the conserved J-encoded phenylalanine. In an earlier analysis of some 550 of the donors, sequences lacking an unambiguous match to a single V gene segment were excluded. An earlier analysis of 587 of the donors classified V segments as functional when productive rearrangements were above 56.7% and as segregating when the standard deviation between donors was above 5%. A statistical classification framework was developed to diagnose cytomegalovirus status using the catalog of TCR beta chain sequences. V and J gene assignment, in a later analysis, came from comparing TCR nucleotide sequences with IMGT/GENE-DB human TR gene sequences. The TCRdist pipeline was used in a later analysis to assign CDR3 sequences and most-parsimonious VDJ recombination scenarios. In a later analysis, each TCR beta chain was defined by its CDR3 amino acid sequence together with its V-gene family, and reads lacking a unique V-gene family were excluded. To address suspected cross-contamination and a sequencing artifact, a later analysis removed around 600 highly shared, low-generation-probability nucleotide sequences. For each public chain, a later analysis derived a clonal expansion index from normalized ranks of inferred template counts within each repertoire. A later analysis computed generation probabilities with a VDJ recombination model fitted to out-of-frame rearrangements, and checked the results against IGoR. In a later analysis, TCR-TCR, TCR-HLA and TCR-CMV co-occurrence was scored with hypergeometric tests, and a repertoire-size bias correction was applied to TCR pairs. False discovery rates were estimated in a later analysis by permuting HLA or CMV assignments 20 times. In a later analysis, co-occurring TCRs were grouped with DBSCAN, and TCRdist sequence similarity was added when clustering was performed within HLA-allele-positive subsets. For co-occurrence clustering, repertoires with fewer than 30,000 or more than 120,000 public chains were excluded, along with roughly 5 repertoires with anomalous nucleotide sharing. Not all clones reach the TCRdb copy of this immuneACCESS table, which keeps in-frame sequences only. Checked studies attribute under half of the gap to unresolved V genes and leave the rest unexplained. The DNA was the basis for D and trimming; V, J and clone size are from that table. This sample has approximately 250,000 clones in its table, and over 75% of those were observed once. Under 0.6% of the sample rests with the top ten.

The cohort was made up of roughly 670 healthy bone marrow donors. At the time of sampling, all cohort members were nominally healthy, though unrecorded immune exposures were likely present. The donor tested CMV seronegative and was one of the 352 seronegative cohort members. A peripheral blood sample was collected from each donor, and TCR beta sequencing was performed on peripheral blood mononuclear cells. The Qiagen DNeasy Blood Extraction Kit was used to extract genomic DNA from the blood cell samples. The rearrangement joined TRBV7-9 to TRBJ2-1; TRBD2 aligns with 12 central bases. The TCR sequence derives from a boy aged 5 to 17 in good health and CMV-seronegative. Sequences were obtained from PBMCs. The sequenced DNA: TGTGCCAGCAGCCGAGGCTTACTAGCGGGGGGCAACGAGCAGTTCTTC. It is translated as CASSRGLLAGGNEQFF.